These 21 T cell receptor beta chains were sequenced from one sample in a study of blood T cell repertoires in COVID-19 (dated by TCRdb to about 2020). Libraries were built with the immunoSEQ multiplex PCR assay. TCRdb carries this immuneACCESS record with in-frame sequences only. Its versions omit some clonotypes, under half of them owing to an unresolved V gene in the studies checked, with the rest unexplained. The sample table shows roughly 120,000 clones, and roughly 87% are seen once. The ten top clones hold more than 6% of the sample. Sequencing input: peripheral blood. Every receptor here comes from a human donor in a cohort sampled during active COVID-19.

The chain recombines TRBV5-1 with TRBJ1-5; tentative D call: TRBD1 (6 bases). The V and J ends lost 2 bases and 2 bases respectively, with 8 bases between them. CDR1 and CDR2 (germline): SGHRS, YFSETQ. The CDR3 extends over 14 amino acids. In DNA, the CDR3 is TGCGCCAGCAGCTTACAGGGCGGCAATCAGCCCCAGCATTTT. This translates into CASSLQGGNQPQHF.

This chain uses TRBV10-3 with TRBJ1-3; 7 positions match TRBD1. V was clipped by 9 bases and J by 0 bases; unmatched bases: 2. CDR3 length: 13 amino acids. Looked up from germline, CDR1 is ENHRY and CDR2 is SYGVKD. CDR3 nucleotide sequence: TGTGCCATGGGGACAGTCTCTGGAAACACCATATATTTT. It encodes CAMGTVSGNTIYF.

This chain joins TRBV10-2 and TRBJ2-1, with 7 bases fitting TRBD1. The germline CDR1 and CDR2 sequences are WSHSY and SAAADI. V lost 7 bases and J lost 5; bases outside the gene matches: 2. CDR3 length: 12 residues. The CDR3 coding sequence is TGCGCCAGCACTACAGGGGACAATGAGCAGTTCTTC. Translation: CASTTGDNEQFF.

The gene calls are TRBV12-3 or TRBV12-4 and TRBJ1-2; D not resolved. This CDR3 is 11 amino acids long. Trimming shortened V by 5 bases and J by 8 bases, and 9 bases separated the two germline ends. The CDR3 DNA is TGTGCCAGCAGTCCCAAGGAGGGCTACACCTTC. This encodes CASSPKEGYTF.

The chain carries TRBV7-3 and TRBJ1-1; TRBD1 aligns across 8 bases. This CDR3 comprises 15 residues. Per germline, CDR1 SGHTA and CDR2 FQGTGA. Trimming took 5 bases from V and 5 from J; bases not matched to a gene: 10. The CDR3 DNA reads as TGTGCCAGCAGCCCTGAACAGGGGGTGGAAACTGAAGCTTTCTTT. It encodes CASSPEQGVETEAFF.

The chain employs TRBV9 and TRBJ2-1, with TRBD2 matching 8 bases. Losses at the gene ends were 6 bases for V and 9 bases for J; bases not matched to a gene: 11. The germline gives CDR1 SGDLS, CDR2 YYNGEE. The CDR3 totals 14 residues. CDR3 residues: CASTLSGGLGEQFF. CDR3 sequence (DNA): TGTGCCAGCACCCTCAGCGGGGGCCTCGGTGAGCAGTTCTTC.

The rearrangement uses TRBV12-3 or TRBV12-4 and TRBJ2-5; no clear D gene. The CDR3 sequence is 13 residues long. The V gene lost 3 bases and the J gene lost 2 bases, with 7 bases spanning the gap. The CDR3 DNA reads TGTGCCAGCAGTTTCCTTCGGCAAGAGACCCAGTACTTC. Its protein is CASSFLRQETQYF.

CDR3 sequence: CASSEVRADTQYF. Written as DNA, the CDR3 is TGTGCCAGCTCAGAGGTCCGCGCAGATACGCAGTATTTT. This chain connects TRBV12-3 or TRBV12-4 to TRBJ2-3; no firm D call. Trimming shortened V by 8 bases and J by 4 bases, and 13 bases separated the two germline ends. The CDR3 runs to 13 residues.

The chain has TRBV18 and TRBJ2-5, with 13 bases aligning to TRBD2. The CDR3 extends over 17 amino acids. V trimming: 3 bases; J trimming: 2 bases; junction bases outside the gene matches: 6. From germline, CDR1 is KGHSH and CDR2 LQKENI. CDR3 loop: CASSPGTSGASQETQYF. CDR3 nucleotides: TGTGCCAGCTCACCCGGGACTAGCGGGGCATCACAAGAGACCCAGTACTTC.

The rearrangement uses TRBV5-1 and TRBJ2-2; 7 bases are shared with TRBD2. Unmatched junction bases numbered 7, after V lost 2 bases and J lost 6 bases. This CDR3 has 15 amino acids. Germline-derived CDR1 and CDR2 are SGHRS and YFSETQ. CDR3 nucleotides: TGCGCCAGCAGCTTAGCTGGACTAGACGCCGGGGAGCTGTTTTTT. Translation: CASSLAGLDAGELFF.

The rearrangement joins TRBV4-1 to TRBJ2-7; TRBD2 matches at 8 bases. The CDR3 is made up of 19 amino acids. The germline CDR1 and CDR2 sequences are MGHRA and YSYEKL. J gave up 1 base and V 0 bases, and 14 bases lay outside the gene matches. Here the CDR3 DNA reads TGCGCCAGCAGCCAAGATCGCGGGGGGAAGACTCTGAAGTCCTACGAGCAGTACTTC. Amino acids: CASSQDRGGKTLKSYEQYF.

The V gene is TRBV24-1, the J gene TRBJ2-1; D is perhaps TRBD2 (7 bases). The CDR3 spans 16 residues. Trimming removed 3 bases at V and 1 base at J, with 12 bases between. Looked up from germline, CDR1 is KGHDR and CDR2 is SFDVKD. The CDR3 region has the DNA TGTGCCACCAGTGATCGGGGGGCAGGATCCTACAATGAGCAGTTCTTC. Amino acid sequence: CATSDRGAGSYNEQFF.

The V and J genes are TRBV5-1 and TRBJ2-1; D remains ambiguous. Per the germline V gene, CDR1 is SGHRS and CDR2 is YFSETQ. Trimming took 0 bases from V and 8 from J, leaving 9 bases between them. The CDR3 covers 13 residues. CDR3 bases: TGCGCCAGCAGCTTGGTGGTCGAGGATGAGCAGTTCTTC. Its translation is CASSLVVEDEQFF.

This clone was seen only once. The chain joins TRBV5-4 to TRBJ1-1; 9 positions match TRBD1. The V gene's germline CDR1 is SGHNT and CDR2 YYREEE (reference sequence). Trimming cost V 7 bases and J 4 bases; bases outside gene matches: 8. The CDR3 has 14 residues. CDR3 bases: TGTGCCAGCTCTCCTAACAGGGGGCTCACTGAAGCTTTCTTT. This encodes CASSPNRGLTEAFF.

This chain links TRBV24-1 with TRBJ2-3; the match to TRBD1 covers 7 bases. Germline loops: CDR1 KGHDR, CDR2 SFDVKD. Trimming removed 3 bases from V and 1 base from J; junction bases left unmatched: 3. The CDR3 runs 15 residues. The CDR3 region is CATSDNRGRTDTQYF. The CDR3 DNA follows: TGTGCCACCAGTGATAACAGGGGACGCACAGATACGCAGTATTTT.

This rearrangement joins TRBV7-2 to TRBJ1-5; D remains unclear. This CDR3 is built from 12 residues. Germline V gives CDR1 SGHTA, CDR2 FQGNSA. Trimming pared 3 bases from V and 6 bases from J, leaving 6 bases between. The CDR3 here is CASSLGSQPQHF. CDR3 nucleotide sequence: TGTGCCAGCAGCTTGGGGAGTCAGCCCCAGCATTTT.

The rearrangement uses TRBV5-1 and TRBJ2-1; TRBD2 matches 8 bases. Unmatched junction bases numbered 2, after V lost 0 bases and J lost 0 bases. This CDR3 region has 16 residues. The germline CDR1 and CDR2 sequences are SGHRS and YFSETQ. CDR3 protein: CASSLVLAGSYNEQFF. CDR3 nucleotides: TGCGCCAGCAGCTTGGTCCTAGCGGGCTCCTACAATGAGCAGTTCTTC.

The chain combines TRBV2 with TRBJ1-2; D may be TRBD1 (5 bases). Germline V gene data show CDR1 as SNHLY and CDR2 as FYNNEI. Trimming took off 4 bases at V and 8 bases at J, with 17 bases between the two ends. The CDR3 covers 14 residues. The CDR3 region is CASSGGGVASGYTF. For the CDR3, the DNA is TGTGCCAGCAGTGGTGGGGGGGTGGCTAGCGGCTACACCTTC.

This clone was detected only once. CDR3 coding DNA: TGTGCCAGCAGCCAAGAGGGGGGTGTGACCCAGTACTTC. It yields the protein CASSQEGGVTQYF. This sequence joins TRBV3-1 (or the pseudogene TRBV3-2) and TRBJ2-5; D might be TRBD2 (6 bases). This CDR3 is built from 13 residues. Trimming cost V 0 bases and J 7 bases, with 9 bases left between them. Germline CDR1 LGHDT, CDR2 YNNKEL (reference sequence).

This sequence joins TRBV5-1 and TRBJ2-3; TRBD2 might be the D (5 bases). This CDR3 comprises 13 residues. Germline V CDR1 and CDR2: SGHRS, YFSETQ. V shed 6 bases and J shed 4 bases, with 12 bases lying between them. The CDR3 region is CASMGSVPDTQYF. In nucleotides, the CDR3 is TGCGCCAGCATGGGTAGCGTCCCAGATACGCAGTATTTT.

This CDR3 reads CASSVWTGVEGITGYTF. The CDR3 DNA follows: TGCGCCAGCAGCGTTTGGACAGGGGTAGAGGGGATTACTGGCTACACCTTC. The genes are TRBV5-1 and TRBJ1-2, with TRBD1 matching 9 bases. The trim removed 4 bases at V and 7 bases at J, leaving 17 bases unmatched. The CDR3 is made up of 17 amino acids. CDR1 and CDR2 (germline): SGHRS, YFSETQ.